Sequencing of this TCR beta chain was carried out in a study of Ad26.COV2.S vaccination and SARS-CoV-2 variants. Assay: immunoSEQ multiplex PCR; the TCRdb copy retains only in-frame clones and omits some. The sample has more than 300,000 clones, 70% to 90% seen once. The CDR3 runs 13 residues. Trimming removed 5 bases from V and 1 base from J, with 5 bases in between. Germline CDR1 and CDR2: LNHNV and YYDKDF (reference sequence). Treatment of the sample: roughly 19 received Ad26.COV2.S at low or high dose, single or two shots; 5 received placebo; per-sample allocation not given. Day 63 after the first injection of vaccine or placebo was the sampling time. Aged 18-55 years, donor was enrolled in Boston in the early 2020s. Participants' vaccine, an Ad26 vector, delivered Wuhan-strain SARS-CoV-2 spike.

The source of this sequence is a person aged 18-65 years who received the Ad26.COV2.S COVID-19 vaccine or a placebo. This chain links TRBV15 with TRBJ2-2, with D hard to call. The input for sequencing was peripheral blood, taken in a trial of Ad26.COV2.S vaccine versus placebo. In DNA form, the CDR3 reads TGTGCCACCAGCTCAGTGAACACCGGGGAGCTGTTTTTT. Its translation: CATSSVNTGELFF.